Only a few counts were recorded for the clone carrying this T cell receptor beta chain. Its antigen is unidentified. The data are from a study of cytomegalovirus exposure and HLA in healthy donors. Study-level background: An early data release held tens of millions of unique TCRs from HLA-typed donors. Findings of the study overall: Altogether, 150 or so TCR beta chains were recorded as cytomegalovirus-associated. The likely explanation for a cluster of highly shared sequence variants was sequencing artifact.

V lost 3 bases and J lost 5; bases outside the gene matches: 4. This CDR3 contains 15 residues. Germline-derived CDR1 and CDR2 are KGHSH and LQKENI. Both 60 Vbeta primers and 13 Jbeta primers went into the PCR. This table comes from immunoSEQ multiplex PCR, and its TCRdb copy is limited to in-frame clones, with some not included. Altogether 150,000 or so clones are present, around 78% being singletons, with the ten largest covering less than 2%. The chain employs TRBV18 and TRBJ1-6, with 7 bases matching TRBD1. The sample taken for sequencing was PBMCs. The receptor's source is a man in his forties in good health and CMV-seronegative. In DNA form, the CDR3 reads TGTGCCAGCTCACCGACGGGACAGAATAATTCACCCCTCCACTTT. Translating it yields CASSPTGQNNSPLHF.